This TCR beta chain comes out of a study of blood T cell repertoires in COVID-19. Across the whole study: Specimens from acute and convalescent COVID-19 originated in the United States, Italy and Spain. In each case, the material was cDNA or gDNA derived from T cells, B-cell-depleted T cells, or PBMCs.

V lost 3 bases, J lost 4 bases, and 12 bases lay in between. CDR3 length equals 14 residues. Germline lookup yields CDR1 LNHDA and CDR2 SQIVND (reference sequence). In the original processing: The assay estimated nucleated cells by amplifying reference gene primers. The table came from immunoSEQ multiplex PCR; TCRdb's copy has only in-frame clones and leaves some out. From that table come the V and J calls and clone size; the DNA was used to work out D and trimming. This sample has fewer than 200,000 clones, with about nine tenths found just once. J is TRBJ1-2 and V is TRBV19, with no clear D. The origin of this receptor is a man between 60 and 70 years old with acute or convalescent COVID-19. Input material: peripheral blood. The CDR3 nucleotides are TGTGCCAGTAGTATTAGAACTGCACCCTATGGCTACACCTTC. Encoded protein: CASSIRTAPYGYTF.